Listed here are 31 T cell receptor beta chains from one sample, sequenced in a study of blood T cell repertoires in COVID-19. Only in-frame clones appear in the TCRdb table, and some are missing; sequencing was by immunoSEQ multiplex PCR. There are a few hundred thousand clones in the sample; around four fifths occur only once, and 15% lies in the top ten. The sequencing sample was made of PBMCs or T cells enriched from blood (not recorded which). The receptor set was obtained from a man between 35 and 55 years old who had recovered from COVID-19.

The chain recombines TRBV4-3 with TRBJ2-7, with D perhaps TRBD1 (6 bases). Germline loops: CDR1 LGHNA, CDR2 YSLEER. V was cut by 1 base and J by 0 bases, with 10 bases left in between. The CDR3 runs 15 residues. CDR3 coding DNA: TGCGCCAGCAGCCAAGGGGCAGGGGACTCCTACGAGCAGTACTTC. Protein sequence: CASSQGAGDSYEQYF.

The chain combines TRBV7-9 with TRBJ1-2; D is possibly TRBD1 (6 bases). Germline V lookup: CDR1 SEHNR, CDR2 FQNEAQ (reference sequence). Deletions cut 5 bases from V and 4 bases from J, with 17 bases between. CDR3 length: 15 residues. For the CDR3, the DNA is TGTGCCAGCAGCCCGCGGAAAGGCAGGGGCTATGGCTACACCTTC. It translates to CASSPRKGRGYGYTF.

The chain joins TRBV5-6 to TRBJ2-7; no clear D gene. Germline-derived CDR1 and CDR2 are SGHDT and YYEEEE. V was clipped by 4 bases and J by 3 bases, with 5 bases between them. The length of the CDR3 is 11 residues. The CDR3 nucleotides read TGTGCCAGCAGCGTTTACTACGAGCAGTACTTC. Its protein product is CASSVYYEQYF.

V and J are TRBV5-5 and TRBJ1-1; D not certain. The CDR3 has 13 amino acids. In germline, CDR1 is SGHKS, CDR2 YYEKEE (reference sequence). V lost 1 base and J 1 base, leaving 5 bases between the germline ends. The CDR3 spells CASSLWRNTEAFF. CDR3 in DNA: TGTGCCAGCAGCTTGTGGAGGAACACTGAAGCTTTCTTT.

This chain connects TRBV5-1 to TRBJ2-1, with 16 bases identical to TRBD2. Germline V gene sequence: CDR1 SGHRS, CDR2 YFSETQ. This CDR3 comprises 16 residues. With 3 bases clipped from V and 7 bases from J, the junction kept 4 bases outside the gene matches. The chain's CDR3 is CASSSGLAGGHNEQFF. DNA of the CDR3: TGCGCCAGCAGCTCGGGACTAGCGGGGGGGCATAATGAGCAGTTCTTC.

This clone was counted once. This likely comes from a read error, as the CDR3 has no conserved phenylalanine or tryptophan at its end. The rearrangement links TRBV9 to TRBJ1-2, with D maybe TRBD1 (5 bases). The CDR3 contains 14 residues. The germline V and J ends were trimmed by 4 bases and 3 bases, with 13 bases remaining between them. The germline V gene encodes CDR1 SGDLS and CDR2 YYNGEE. CDR3 amino acids: CASSPWDGDYGYTL. The CDR3, as DNA: TGTGCCAGCAGCCCTTGGGACGGGGACTATGGCTACACCCTC.

This clone was seen more than once but under ten times. The V call is TRBV3-1 (or the pseudogene TRBV3-2), the J call TRBJ1-2; 7 nucleotides agree with TRBD1. Germline V CDR1 and CDR2: LGHDT, YNNKEL (reference sequence). The CDR3 has 13 residues. The J segment lost 6 bases and the V segment lost 1 base, leaving 2 bases of the junction unmatched. As DNA, the CDR3 is TGTGCCAGCAGCCAAGCCGGGACAGATGGCTACACCTTC. Protein: CASSQAGTDGYTF.

The chain recombines TRBV18 with TRBJ2-5; no firm D call. CDR1 and CDR2 from the germline V gene are KGHSH and LQKENI. Trimming pared 3 bases from V and 4 bases from J, leaving 9 bases between. The CDR3 runs 13 residues. As DNA, the CDR3 is TGTGCCAGCTCACCGGCCCCTTTAGAGACCCAGTACTTC. Protein sequence: CASSPAPLETQYF. Variable domain in full (rest from reference TRBV18 and TRBJ2-5): NAGVMQNPRHLVRRRGQEARLRCSPMKGHSHVYWYRQLPEEGLKFMVYLQKENIIDESGMPKERFSAEFPKEGPSILRIQQVVRGDSAAYFCASSPAPLETQYFGPGTRLLVL.

V usage is TRBV2 and J usage is TRBJ2-7, with 7 bases lining up with TRBD1. The ends lost 7 bases at V and 2 bases at J; junction bases unmatched: 5. The CDR3 has 13 amino acids. Germline V gives CDR1 SNHLY, CDR2 FYNNEI. Written as DNA, the CDR3 is TGTGCCAGCACCCCAGGGGGTCCCTACGAGCAGTACTTC. This sequence encodes CASTPGGPYEQYF.

The chain employs TRBV11-2 and TRBJ1-3; D unclear. The CDR3 runs to 13 residues. Trimming left V 0 bases short and J 8 bases short, with 8 bases between. Germline loops: CDR1 SGHAT, CDR2 FQNNGV. The CDR3 nucleotides read TGTGCCAGCAGCTTAGAGAAGCGGGACACCATATATTTT. Translated, it gives CASSLEKRDTIYF.

The genes are TRBV7-3 and TRBJ1-1; tentatively, D is TRBD1 (5 bases). This CDR3 is 15 amino acids long. V was trimmed by 3 bases and J by 4 bases, leaving 15 bases between them. Germline V lookup: CDR1 SGHTA, CDR2 FQGTGA. The CDR3 nucleotides read TGTGCCAGCAGCTTTTCCGGGGGATCGAGCACTGAAGCTTTCTTT. This translates into CASSFSGGSSTEAFF.

This clone was seen more than once but under ten times. This chain links TRBV28 with TRBJ1-2, with 7 positions matching TRBD1. The CDR3 contains 14 residues. Germline V gene lookup returns CDR1 MDHEN and CDR2 SYDVKM. V lost 6 bases and J lost 3; bases outside the gene matches: 7. The CDR3 here is CASRPGQRDYGYTF. CDR3 in DNA: TGTGCCAGCAGACCGGGACAGAGGGACTATGGCTACACCTTC.

There are a few counts of this clone. The sample holds other DNA sequences that translate to the same CDR3. The V and J genes are TRBV2 and TRBJ1-1, with D perhaps TRBD1 (5 bases). The CDR3 sequence is 13 residues long. Germline V CDR1 and CDR2: SNHLY, FYNNEI. V dropped 4 bases and J dropped 1 base, with 7 bases sitting between them. The CDR3 bases are TGTGCCAGCAGTGGGGGCAGGAACACTGAAGCTTTCTTT. Translated, it gives CASSGGRNTEAFF.

CDR3 sequence (DNA): TGTGCCAGCAGCTCCGGGACAGGAAAAAACATTCAGTACTTC. It yields the protein CASSSGTGKNIQYF. The chain employs TRBV11-2 and TRBJ2-4; the match to TRBD1 covers 8 bases. This CDR3 comprises 14 residues. The V gene end was trimmed by 4 bases and the J gene end by 4 bases; junction bases not matched to a gene: 3. Germline-derived CDR1 and CDR2 are SGHAT and FQNNGV.

J is TRBJ2-1 and V is TRBV20-1; D gene unclear. The germline V gene has CDR1 DFQATT and CDR2 SNEGSKA (reference sequence). V was pared by 5 bases and J by 5 bases, with 7 bases between. The CDR3 totals 11 residues. Written as DNA, the CDR3 is TGCAGTGCTCAAACAAACAATGAGCAGTTCTTC. This codes for CSAQTNNEQFF.

The chain uses TRBV7-2 and TRBJ1-1; D unresolved. V gave up 3 bases and J gave up 5 bases, with 4 bases separating them. The CDR3 has 11 amino acids. Germline V gives CDR1 SGHTA, CDR2 FQGNSA. CDR3 protein: CASSLETEAFF. As DNA, the CDR3 is TGTGCCAGCAGCTTGGAGACTGAAGCTTTCTTT.

The chain couples TRBV5-4 to TRBJ2-1, with TRBD1 matching over 8 bases. The CDR3 runs 15 residues. V lost 6 bases and J lost 1; bases outside the gene matches: 6. CDR1 and CDR2 (germline): SGHNT, YYREEE (reference sequence). CDR3 protein: CASTPDRASYNEQFF. The DNA for the CDR3 is TGTGCCAGCACCCCGGACAGGGCGTCCTACAATGAGCAGTTCTTC.

The CDR3 reads CASSEQYSGNTIYF. CDR3 DNA: TGTGCCAGTAGTGAACAGTACTCTGGAAACACCATATATTTT. The chain uses TRBV19 and TRBJ1-3; D is unclear. The germline CDR1 and CDR2 sequences are LNHDA and SQIVND (reference sequence). Deletions cut 5 bases from V and 0 bases from J, with 8 bases between. The CDR3 is 14 residues long. Combining the CDR3 with reference TRBV19 and TRBJ1-3 gives the whole variable domain DGGITQSPKYLFRKEGQNVTLSCEQNLNHDAMYWYRQDPGQGLRLIYYSQIVNDFQKGDIAEGYSVSREKKESFPLTVTSAQKNPTAFYLCASSEQYSGNTIYFGEGSWLTVV.

The CDR3 is CSVEKRRQETQYF. Written as DNA, the CDR3 is TGCAGCGTTGAAAAGCGAAGGCAAGAGACCCAGTACTTC. This sequence joins TRBV29-1 and TRBJ2-5; no clear D gene. Germline CDR1 SQVTM, CDR2 ANQGSEA. The ends were cut back, 2 bases at V and 2 bases at J, with 9 bases in the middle. This CDR3 has 13 amino acids.

The chain joins TRBV10-1 to TRBJ2-5; D is perhaps TRBD2 (5 bases). The CDR3 covers 13 residues. Germline V gene lookup returns CDR1 WNHNN and CDR2 SYGVQD (reference sequence). V was clipped by 7 bases and J by 5 bases, with 14 bases between them. The CDR3 DNA is TGCGCCAGCACCGGGGTTCGCGGGGAGACCCAGTACTTC. Residues: CASTGVRGETQYF.

The genes are TRBV19 and TRBJ1-5; maybe TRBD1 (6 bases). V lost 6 bases and J lost 6, with 15 bases in between. The CDR3 consists of 14 residues. Per the germline V gene, CDR1 is LNHDA and CDR2 is SQIVND (reference sequence). The CDR3 reads CASRTAGVIQPQHF. In DNA, the CDR3 is TGTGCCAGTAGAACGGCAGGGGTCATTCAGCCCCAGCATTTT.

The chain links TRBV13 to TRBJ2-7; maybe TRBD2 (6 bases). Germline values: CDR1 PRHDT, CDR2 FYEKMQ (reference sequence). The CDR3 spans 14 residues. The V end lost 5 bases, the J end lost 0 bases, and 11 bases lay between the germline ends. CDR3 nucleotides: TGTGCCAGCAGCCCGGGGGTCTACTCCTACGAGCAGTACTTC. Translating it yields CASSPGVYSYEQYF.

The chain couples TRBV3-1 (or the pseudogene TRBV3-2) to TRBJ1-2; tentatively, D is TRBD1 (5 bases). Germline lookup yields CDR1 LGHDT and CDR2 YNNKEL (reference sequence). This CDR3 contains 12 residues. Trimming pared 4 bases from V and 8 bases from J, leaving 11 bases between. Here the CDR3 reads CASSLRTSGYTF. The CDR3 region has the DNA TGTGCCAGCAGCCTGCGGACAAGCGGCTACACCTTC.

This sequence joins TRBV24-1 and TRBJ2-1; 8 bases agree with TRBD2. The CDR3 covers 15 residues. V shed 5 bases, J shed 2 bases, and the junction held 4 bases outside the gene matches. Looked up from germline, CDR1 is KGHDR and CDR2 is SFDVKD. CDR3 nucleotide sequence: TGTGCCACCAGTGCTGGACTAGCCCCCTACAATGAGCAGTTCTTC. Amino acids: CATSAGLAPYNEQFF.

The V call is TRBV5-4, the J call TRBJ1-2; D is ambiguous. Germline CDR1 is SGHNT and CDR2 is YYREEE (reference sequence). V dropped 0 bases and J dropped 3 bases, with 3 bases sitting between them. This CDR3 comprises 12 residues. The CDR3 nucleotides read TGTGCCAGCAGCTTGGAGCACTATGGCTACACCTTC. Translating gives CASSLEHYGYTF.

The V and J genes are TRBV5-1 and TRBJ2-4, with 7 bases aligning to TRBD2. Germline-derived CDR1 and CDR2 are SGHRS and YFSETQ. This CDR3 comprises 18 residues. Germline trimming cut 3 bases from V and 3 bases from J; bases unmatched to any gene: 15. CDR3 region: CASSSLTSALTNKNIQYF. The CDR3, as DNA: TGCGCCAGCAGCTCACTCACTAGCGCCTTAACTAACAAAAACATTCAGTACTTC. The full variable domain, rest sourced from reference TRBV5-1 and TRBJ2-4, is KAGVTQTPRYLIKTRGQQVTLSCSPISGHRSVSWYQQTPGQGLQFLFEYFSETQRNKGNFPGRFSGRQFSNSRSEMNVSTLELGDSALYLCASSSLTSALTNKNIQYFGAGTRLSVL.

The chain couples TRBV5-4 to TRBJ2-6; D is perhaps TRBD1 (5 bases). The V gene's germline CDR1 is SGHNT and CDR2 YYREEE (reference sequence). The CDR3 loop spans 16 amino acids. Between the trimmed V and J ends, which lost 2 bases and 2 bases, there was a span of 11 bases. DNA for the CDR3: TGTGCCAGCAGCTTTGGGGCCTCCCCTGGGGCCAACGTCCTGACTTTC. Protein product: CASSFGASPGANVLTF.

The V and J genes are TRBV4-2 and TRBJ1-6; possible D gene TRBD1, 6 bases. Trimming removed 5 bases at V and 11 bases at J, with 16 bases between. The CDR3 runs to 14 residues. Germline V gives CDR1 LGHNA, CDR2 YNFKEQ. The CDR3, as DNA: TGTGCCAGCAGCGGGGGGGCAGTGCTGGCACCCCTCCACTTT. Its protein product is CASSGGAVLAPLHF.

This chain uses TRBV7-3 with TRBJ1-1; D unclear. CDR1 is SGHTA, CDR2 FQGTGA, per germline. The V end lost 5 bases, the J end lost 3 bases, and 10 bases lay between the germline ends. CDR3 length: 13 amino acids. The CDR3 loop reads CASSPNSYTEAFF. The CDR3 DNA is TGTGCCAGCAGCCCAAACAGTTACACTGAAGCTTTCTTT.

This clone came up once. In nucleotides, the CDR3 is TGTGCCAGCAGTCGGGGACAGGGGGGACCCTACGAGCAGTACTTC. It yields the protein CASSRGQGGPYEQYF. The chain couples TRBV6-5 to TRBJ2-7; TRBD1 matches 11 bases. The CDR3 sequence is 15 residues long. CDR1 is MNHEY and CDR2 is SVGAGI in the germline V gene. V gave up 5 bases and J gave up 2 bases; unmatched junction bases: 5.

The CDR3 region is CASSLESGRVYEQYF. For the CDR3, the DNA is TGTGCCAGCAGCTTAGAAAGCGGGAGGGTTTACGAGCAGTACTTC. J is TRBJ2-7 and V is TRBV11-2; TRBD2 agrees at 10 bases. CDR1 is SGHAT, CDR2 FQNNGV, per germline. After removal of 0 bases from V and 4 bases from J, the junction contained 3 bases not matched to a gene. The CDR3 is 15 residues long.